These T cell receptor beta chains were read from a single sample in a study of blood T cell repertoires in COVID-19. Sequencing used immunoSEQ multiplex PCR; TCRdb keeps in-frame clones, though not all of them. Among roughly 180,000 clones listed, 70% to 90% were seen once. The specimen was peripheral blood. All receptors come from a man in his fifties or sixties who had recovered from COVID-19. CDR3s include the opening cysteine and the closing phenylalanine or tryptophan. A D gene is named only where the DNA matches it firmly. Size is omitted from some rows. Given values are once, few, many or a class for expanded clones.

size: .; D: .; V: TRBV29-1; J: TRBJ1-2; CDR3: CSVAATGSGYTF; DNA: TGCAGCGTTGCCGCTACAGGGTCTGGCTACACCTTC
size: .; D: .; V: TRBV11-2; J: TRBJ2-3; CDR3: CASSFGFTDTQYF; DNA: TGTGCCAGCAGCTTCGGGTTCACAGATACGCAGTATTTT
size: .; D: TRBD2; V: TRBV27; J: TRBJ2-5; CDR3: CASSLTRGQETQYF; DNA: TGTGCCAGCAGTTTGACGCGGGGGCAAGAGACCCAGTACTTC
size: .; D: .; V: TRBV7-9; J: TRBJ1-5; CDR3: CASRSRTDQPQHF; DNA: TGTGCCAGCAGATCTCGGACAGATCAGCCCCAGCATTTT
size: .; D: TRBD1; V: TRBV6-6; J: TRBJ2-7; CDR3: CASSYRQGGYEQYF; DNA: TGTGCCAGCAGTTACAGACAGGGGGGATACGAGCAGTACTTC
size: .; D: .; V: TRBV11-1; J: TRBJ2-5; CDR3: CASSLVSGGWQETQYF; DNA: TGTGCCAGCAGCTTAGTGTCAGGGGGGTGGCAAGAGACCCAGTACTTC
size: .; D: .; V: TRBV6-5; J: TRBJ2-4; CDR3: CASSYSSQGGNIQYF; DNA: TGTGCCAGCAGTTACTCATCCCAGGGAGGAAACATTCAGTACTTC
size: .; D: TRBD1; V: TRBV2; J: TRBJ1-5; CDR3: CASRWRQGDSQPQHF; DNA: TGTGCCAGCAGGTGGAGGCAGGGGGATAGTCAGCCCCAGCATTTT
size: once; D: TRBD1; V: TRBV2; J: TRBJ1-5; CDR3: CASSARAGTGVQPQHF; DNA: TGTGCCAGCAGCGCCAGAGCCGGGACAGGGGTTCAGCCCCAGCATTTT
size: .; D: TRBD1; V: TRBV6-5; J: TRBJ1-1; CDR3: CASSETGDEAFF; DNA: TGTGCCAGCTCCGAGACAGGGGATGAAGCTTTCTTT
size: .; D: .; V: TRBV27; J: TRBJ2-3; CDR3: CASSQAATDTQYF; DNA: TGTGCCAGCAGCCAAGCTGCCACAGATACGCAGTATTTT
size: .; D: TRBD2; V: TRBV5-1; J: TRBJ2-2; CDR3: CASSLLRGGRGGELFF; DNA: TGCGCCAGCAGCCTTTTGCGGGGGGGCCGTGGCGGGGAGCTGTTTTTT
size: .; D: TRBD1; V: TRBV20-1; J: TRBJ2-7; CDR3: CSASRQGTYEQYF; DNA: TGCAGTGCTAGTCGACAGGGGACCTACGAGCAGTACTTC
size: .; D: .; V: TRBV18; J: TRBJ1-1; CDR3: CASSPSRGDTEAFF; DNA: TGTGCCAGCTCACCGTCCAGAGGTGACACTGAAGCTTTCTTT
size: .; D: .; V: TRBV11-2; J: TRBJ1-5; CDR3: CASSSGTPNQPQHF; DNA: TGTGCCAGCAGCTCCGGGACACCCAATCAGCCCCAGCATTTT
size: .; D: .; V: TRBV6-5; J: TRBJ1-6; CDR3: CASTPNWGGNSPLHF; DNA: TGTGCCAGCACGCCTAATTGGGGGGGGAATTCACCCCTCCACTTT
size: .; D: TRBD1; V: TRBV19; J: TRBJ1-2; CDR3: CASSMGTGGGGYTF; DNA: TGTGCCAGTAGTATGGGAACAGGGGGCGGTGGCTACACCTTC
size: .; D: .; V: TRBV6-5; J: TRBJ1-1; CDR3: CASSYGIGRPEAFF; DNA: TGTGCCAGCAGTTACGGGATAGGGAGGCCTGAAGCTTTCTTT
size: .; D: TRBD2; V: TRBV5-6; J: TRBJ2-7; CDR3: CASSPPSGGYEQYF; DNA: TGTGCCAGCAGCCCTCCAAGCGGGGGCTACGAGCAGTACTTC
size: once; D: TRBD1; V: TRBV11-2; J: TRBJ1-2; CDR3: CASSLRDRVGYGYTF; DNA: TGTGCCAGCAGCTTACGCGACAGGGTGGGCTATGGCTACACCTTC
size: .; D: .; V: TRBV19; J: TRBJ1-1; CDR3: CASRNHGTLPTEAFF; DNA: TGTGCCAGTAGGAACCATGGGACTCTCCCCACTGAAGCTTTCTTT
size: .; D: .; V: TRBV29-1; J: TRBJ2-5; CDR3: CSVTGGTQETQYF; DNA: TGCAGCGTGACTGGGGGGACCCAAGAGACCCAGTACTTC
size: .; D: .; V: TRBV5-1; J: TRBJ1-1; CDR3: CASSFYDTMNTEAFF; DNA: TGCGCCAGCAGCTTCTATGACACAATGAACACTGAAGCTTTCTTT
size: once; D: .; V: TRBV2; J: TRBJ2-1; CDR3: CASSELGPNEQFF; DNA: TGTGCCAGCAGTGAATTGGGGCCCAATGAGCAGTTCTTC
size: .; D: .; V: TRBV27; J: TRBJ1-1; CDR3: CASIRVQGLSTEAFF; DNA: TGTGCCAGCATCAGAGTCCAGGGTCTGAGCACTGAAGCTTTCTTT
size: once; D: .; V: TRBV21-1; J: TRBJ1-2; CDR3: CASSFGYRPQGYGYTF; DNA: TGTGCCAGCAGCTTCGGCTACAGGCCACAGGGCTATGGCTACACCTTC
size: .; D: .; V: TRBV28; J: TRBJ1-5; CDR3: CASSFQGRKQPQHF; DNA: TGTGCCAGCAGTTTTCAGGGGCGAAAGCAGCCCCAGCATTTT
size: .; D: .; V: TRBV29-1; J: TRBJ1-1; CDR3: CSVARETNTEAFF; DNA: TGCAGCGTCGCTCGGGAGACAAACACTGAAGCTTTCTTT
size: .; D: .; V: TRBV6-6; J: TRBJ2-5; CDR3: CASSSRDPGEETQYF; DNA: TGTGCCAGCAGCAGCCGGGATCCGGGGGAGGAGACCCAGTACTTC
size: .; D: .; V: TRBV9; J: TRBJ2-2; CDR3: CASSGAVQLQGKALKNTGELFF; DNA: TGTGCCAGCAGCGGAGCCGTTCAATTACAGGGAAAAGCCCTTAAAAACACCGGGGAGCTGTTTTTT
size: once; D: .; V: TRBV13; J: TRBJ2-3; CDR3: CASSLKQEPFTDTQYF; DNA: TGTGCCAGCAGCTTAAAACAGGAACCTTTCACAGATACGCAGTATTTT
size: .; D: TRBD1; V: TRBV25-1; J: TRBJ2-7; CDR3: CASSRTGTGTSYEQYF; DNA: TGTGCCAGCAGTCGCACCGGGACAGGGACCTCCTACGAGCAGTACTTC
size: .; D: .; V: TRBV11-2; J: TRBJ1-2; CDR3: CASSRGGLGVHGYTF; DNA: TGTGCCAGCAGCCGCGGGGGACTCGGGGTACATGGCTACACCTTC
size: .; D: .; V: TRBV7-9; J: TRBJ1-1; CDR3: CASSSLVEDTEAFF; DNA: TGTGCCAGCAGCTCATTGGTTGAGGACACTGAAGCTTTCTTT
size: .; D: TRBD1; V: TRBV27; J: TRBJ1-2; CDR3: CASSFGDRGGGYTF; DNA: TGTGCCAGCAGTTTCGGCGACAGGGGCGGTGGCTACACCTTC
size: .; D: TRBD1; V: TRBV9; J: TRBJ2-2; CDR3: CASSPSGQGHAGELFF; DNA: TGTGCCAGCAGCCCTTCGGGACAGGGTCACGCCGGGGAGCTGTTTTTT
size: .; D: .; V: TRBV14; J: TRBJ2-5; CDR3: CASSQRTEQETQYF; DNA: TGTGCCAGCAGCCAAAGAACAGAACAAGAGACCCAGTACTTC
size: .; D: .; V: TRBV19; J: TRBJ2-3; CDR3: CASIGFDSSEADTQYF; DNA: TGTGCCAGTATAGGTTTCGACTCCTCGGAGGCAGATACGCAGTATTTT
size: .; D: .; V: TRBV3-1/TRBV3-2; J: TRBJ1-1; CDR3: CASSQDPPKAFF; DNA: TGTGCCAGCAGCCAAGACCCCCCAAAAGCTTTCTTT
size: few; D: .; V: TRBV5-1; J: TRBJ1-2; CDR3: CASSLGTANYGYTF; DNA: TGCGCCAGCAGCTTGGGGACAGCTAACTATGGCTACACCTTC